This is a list of T cell receptor beta chains from one sample in a study of cytomegalovirus exposure and HLA in healthy donors. Sequencing was performed with immunoSEQ multiplex PCR; in TCRdb, only in-frame clones are kept and a portion is missing. The table has around 200,000 clones, less than 90% seen once. Sequenced sample: PBMCs. These TCRs come from a woman between 25 and 40 years old in good health and CMV-seronegative. CDR3s include the opening cysteine and the closing phenylalanine or tryptophan. Each record gives: V gene, D gene, clone size, J gene, CDR3 protein, CDR3 DNA. The D gene is left open where the match is weak. Expanded clones get a size class; other rows say once, few or many, or leave the size out.

TRBV6-5	NA	NA	TRBJ2-2	CASRRDLNTGELFF	TGTGCCAGCAGACGGGACTTGAACACCGGGGAGCTGTTTTTT
TRBV5-1	TRBD1	NA	TRBJ2-5	CASSMIPGQGQETQYF	TGCGCCAGCAGCATGATACCGGGACAGGGCCAAGAGACCCAGTACTTC
TRBV27	NA	NA	TRBJ1-5	CASSKTGLWPQHF	TGTGCCAGCAGTAAAACAGGCCTATGGCCCCAGCATTTT
TRBV28	NA	NA	TRBJ1-2	CASSVRGQLNYGYTF	TGTGCCAGCAGCGTCAGAGGACAGCTTAACTATGGCTACACCTTC
TRBV19	NA	NA	TRBJ1-5	CASKGGLTQPQHF	TGTGCCAGTAAAGGCGGTCTTACTCAGCCCCAGCATTTT
TRBV5-4	TRBD1	NA	TRBJ2-1	CASSLGQGMWSGNEQFF	TGTGCCAGCAGCTTGGGACAGGGGATGTGGTCGGGCAATGAGCAGTTCTTC
TRBV5-1	TRBD2	NA	TRBJ2-7	CASSSGLAESYEQYF	TGCGCCAGCAGCTCGGGACTAGCGGAGTCCTACGAGCAGTACTTC
TRBV5-8	NA	NA	TRBJ1-1	CASSLGAANTEAFF	TGTGCCAGCAGCTTAGGGGCCGCAAACACTGAAGCTTTCTTT
TRBV15	NA	NA	TRBJ2-3	CATTLYQGTDTQYF	TGTGCCACCACCCTATACCAGGGCACAGATACGCAGTATTTT
TRBV5-1	NA	NA	TRBJ1-2	CASSLEGREGFGYTF	TGCGCCAGCAGCTTGGAAGGCAGGGAGGGATTCGGCTACACCTTC
TRBV29-1	TRBD2	NA	TRBJ2-5	CSVFRDRGHGTSGETQYF	TGCAGCGTTTTCCGGGACAGGGGCCACGGGACTAGCGGGGAGACCCAGTACTTC
TRBV7-9	NA	NA	TRBJ2-1	CASSLRSGEFF	TGTGCCAGCAGCTTAAGATCCGGGGAGTTCTTC
TRBV25-1	NA	NA	TRBJ2-1	CASSEPGSSYNEQFF	TGTGCCAGCAGTGAGCCGGGATCCTCCTACAATGAGCAGTTCTTC
TRBV6-6	NA	NA	TRBJ2-3	CASSNPGRGLTDTQYF	TGTGCCAGCAGCAATCCTGGGCGGGGACTCACAGATACGCAGTATTTT
TRBV23-1	NA	NA	TRBJ1-6	CASSQGATHSHSPLHF	TGCGCCAGCAGTCAAGGGGCAACCCATTCTCATTCACCCCTCCACTTT
TRBV28	NA	NA	TRBJ1-5	CASSLGVRGNQPQHF	TGTGCCAGCAGTTTAGGTGTCAGGGGCAATCAGCCCCAGCATTTT
TRBV11-2	TRBD1	NA	TRBJ2-1	CASSSPGTGWSEQFF	TGTGCCAGCAGCTCTCCCGGGACAGGGTGGAGTGAGCAGTTCTTC
TRBV7-9	NA	NA	TRBJ2-1	CSSSSNQGSGNEQFF	TGTTCCAGCAGCTCAAATCAGGGTTCGGGCAATGAGCAGTTCTTC
TRBV9	TRBD1	NA	TRBJ2-2	CASSVPRDRGTGELFF	TGTGCCAGCAGCGTACCCCGGGACAGGGGGACCGGGGAGCTGTTTTTT
TRBV13	NA	NA	TRBJ1-1	CASSHPAGRGKTEAFF	TGTGCCAGCAGTCACCCAGCGGGGAGGGGGAAAACTGAAGCTTTCTTT
TRBV28	NA	NA	TRBJ1-2	CASWGGTGYGYTF	TGTGCCAGCTGGGGGGGGACGGGCTATGGCTACACCTTC
TRBV5-4	TRBD1	NA	TRBJ1-2	CASSIDRGDGYTF	TGTGCCAGCAGCATTGACAGGGGAGATGGCTACACCTTC
TRBV6-5	TRBD1	once	TRBJ2-3	CASSRTGKSGDTQYF	TGTGCCAGCAGTCGGACAGGGAAGAGTGGAGATACGCAGTATTTT
TRBV28	TRBD1	NA	TRBJ1-4	CASSFRGFLEKLFF	TGTGCCAGCAGTTTCAGGGGGTTTTTAGAAAAACTGTTTTTT
TRBV5-6	NA	few	TRBJ1-5	CASSLQAPNQPQHF	TGTGCCAGCAGCTTGCAGGCACCCAATCAGCCCCAGCATTTT
TRBV28	NA	NA	TRBJ1-4	CASRPIARGVNEKLFF	TGTGCCAGCAGACCGATCGCCCGGGGGGTTAATGAAAAACTGTTTTTT
TRBV7-7	NA	NA	TRBJ2-1	CATLPNEQFF	TGTGCTACTCTCCCGAATGAGCAGTTCTTC
TRBV7-9	NA	once	TRBJ2-1	CASTWGHWGEQFF	TGTGCCAGCACCTGGGGGCACTGGGGTGAGCAGTTCTTC
TRBV4-1	TRBD2	NA	TRBJ2-1	CASIKRPPSTSGRTHNEQFF	TGCGCCAGCATCAAAAGACCCCCCTCGACTAGCGGGAGGACCCACAATGAGCAGTTCTTC
TRBV5-1	TRBD2	NA	TRBJ2-1	CASSLEAGGYYEQFF	TGCGCCAGCAGCTTGGAAGCGGGGGGATATTATGAGCAGTTCTTC
TRBV30	NA	NA	TRBJ1-3	CARNRQAGNTIYF	TGTGCCCGAAACAGACAGGCTGGAAACACCATATATTTT
TRBV19	TRBD2	once	TRBJ2-1	CASSPPLAGGVYNEQFF	TGTGCCAGTAGTCCCCCACTAGCGGGGGGGGTATACAATGAGCAGTTCTTC
TRBV9	TRBD2	few	TRBJ2-6	CASSGGLAVASGANVLTF	TGTGCCAGCAGCGGGGGACTAGCGGTCGCCTCTGGGGCCAACGTCCTGACTTTC
TRBV5-1	NA	NA	TRBJ2-5	CASSPGDSQETQYF	TGCGCCAGCAGCCCGGGGGACAGCCAAGAGACCCAGTACTTC
TRBV5-4	TRBD2	NA	TRBJ2-1	CASSLTRLADEQFF	TGTGCCAGCAGCTTAACACGACTAGCAGACGAGCAGTTCTTC